The rows below give T cell receptor beta chains drawn from one sample of a study of human T cells and chemical hapten exposure. One entry per CDR3 protein, called by TCRdb with MiXCR from the 5' RACE reads. The top ten clones hold over 2% of a sample with under 85,000 distinct CDR3 sequences, approximately 7.7% of them seen once. The source of these receptors is a male donor in good health. Both conserved end residues are part of each CDR3. Each record gives: D gene, J gene, clone size, V gene, CDR3 DNA, CDR3 protein. D genes are given only for firm matches. Clone size, where shown, is once, few, many, or a class for clones that have expanded.

TRBD2,TRBJ2-3,.,TRBV29-1,TGCAGCGTTAGGCGTGGAGTAGCGGGGGGAACCACAGATACGCAGTATTTT,CSVRRGVAGGTTDTQYF
.,TRBJ2-7,many,TRBV27,TGTGCCAGCAGTTTCAACGTCAAGCAGGGTCTCGAGCAGTACTTC,CASSFNVKQGLEQYF
.,TRBJ2-5,many,TRBV4-2,TGTGCCAGCAGCCAGCATAGGGAGGAAGAGACCCAGTACTTC,CASSQHREEETQYF
.,TRBJ1-3,few,TRBV4-1,TGCGCCAGCAGCCCAACGATTAGGGACACCCTCTCTGGAAACACCATATATTTT,CASSPTIRDTLSGNTIYF
TRBD1,TRBJ2-6,few,TRBV5-1,TGCGCCAGCAGCTCGGGACAGGACTCTGGGGCCAACGTCCTGACTTTC,CASSSGQDSGANVLTF
TRBD2,TRBJ2-1,few,TRBV29-1,TGCAGCGTAGAGACTAGCGGGAGGAACTATGAGCAGTTCTTC,CSVETSGRNYEQFF
TRBD1,TRBJ2-4,many,TRBV20-1,TGCAGTGCTAGAAACGACGCAGGGGGAGCGAACATTCAGTACTTC,CSARNDAGGANIQYF
TRBD2,TRBJ2-1,many,TRBV7-9,TGTGCCAGCAGCTTACTAGCGGGGGCGCCCAATGAGCAGTTCTTC,CASSLLAGAPNEQFF
TRBD1,TRBJ1-5,.,TRBV19,TGTGCCAGTAGTAGACAGGGGGCAATAAATCAGCCCCAGCATTTT,CASSRQGAINQPQHF
TRBD1,TRBJ2-4,many,TRBV2,TGTGCCAGCAGGACAGGGGGAAACATTCAGTACTTC,CASRTGGNIQYF
.,TRBJ2-3,.,TRBV7-6,TGTGCCAGCAGCTTAAAGGCGACTAGCACAGATACGCAGTATTTT,CASSLKATSTDTQYF
.,TRBJ2-1,many,TRBV25-1,TGTGCCAGCAGTGAATCGGCCCAGGGTCCCTACAATGAGCAGTTCTTC,CASSESAQGPYNEQFF
.,TRBJ2-7,.,TRBV7-2,TGTGCCAGCACCCCTGAGGGTAGGCCCCACGAGCAGTACTTC,CASTPEGRPHEQYF
TRBD2,TRBJ2-3,many,TRBV5-1,TGCGCCAGCAGCTTCGATAGCGGGGGGGATACGCAGTATTTT,CASSFDSGGDTQYF
TRBD1,TRBJ1-2,few,TRBV18,TGTGCCAGCTCATTACAGGGGAACTATGGCTACACCTTC,CASSLQGNYGYTF
TRBD1,TRBJ1-4,.,TRBV29-1,TGCAGCGTTGAAAGACAGGGCTCTAATGAAAAACTGTTTTTT,CSVERQGSNEKLFF
TRBD1,TRBJ1-5,few,TRBV12-3/TRBV12-4,TGTGCCAGCAGCCCCAGCGGACAGGTTTCCCAGCCCCAGCATTTT,CASSPSGQVSQPQHF
.,TRBJ2-1,few,TRBV12-3/TRBV12-4,TGTGCCAGCAGTCGCGGTTCTGGCTACAATGAGCAGTTCTTC,CASSRGSGYNEQFF
.,TRBJ1-5,few,TRBV6-1,TGTGCCAGCAGTTCCGGGACGGCGAGAGCTAGGAATCAGCCCCAGCATTTT,CASSSGTARARNQPQHF
.,TRBJ2-7,few,TRBV7-9,TGTGCCAGCAGCCCCCGACTGGGATCCTACGAGCAGTACTTC,CASSPRLGSYEQYF
TRBD1,TRBJ1-6,.,TRBV12-3/TRBV12-4,TGTGCCAGCAGCGCCGGGACAGGGAAGGTGAAGGGTAATTCACCCCTCCACTTT,CASSAGTGKVKGNSPLHF
TRBD2,TRBJ2-3,many,TRBV9,TGTGCCAGCAGCGTACGCGGGAGAAGTGCAGATACGCAGTATTTT,CASSVRGRSADTQYF
TRBD2,TRBJ2-7,few,TRBV10-3,TGTGCCATCAGTCTCCGGGGACTAGCTTACGAGCAGTACTTC,CAISLRGLAYEQYF
TRBD2,TRBJ2-3,few,TRBV11-2,TGTGCCAGCAGCTCTCTGTGGTCCGGGAGGTCCACAGATACGCAGTATTTT,CASSSLWSGRSTDTQYF
TRBD1,TRBJ2-1,.,TRBV4-2,TGTGCCAGCAGCCAAGAAAGAACCCGGGACAGGGGGCACGGTGAGCAGTTCTTC,CASSQERTRDRGHGEQFF
.,TRBJ1-6,.,TRBV6-5,TGTGCCAGCAGTTACGTTTTTGGACAGACGAATTCGGCCCTCCACTTT,CASSYVFGQTNSALHF
.,TRBJ2-5,few,TRBV7-2,TGTGCCAGCAGCTTACGAGGGGGGATGGGGGGCCAAGAGACCCAGTACTTC,CASSLRGGMGGQETQYF
TRBD1,TRBJ2-7,few,TRBV29-1,TGCAGCGTCACCCTGACAGGGAGACCCTACGAGCAGTACTTC,CSVTLTGRPYEQYF
TRBD1,TRBJ2-7,many,TRBV7-2,TGTGCCAGCAGCTCGAAAGGGGGCGGGTATACACTTTACGAGCAGTACTTC,CASSSKGGGYTLYEQYF
.,TRBJ2-7,many,TRBV5-1,TGCGCCAGCAGCCCCCCAGCGGACAGTAACCACGAGCAGTACTTC,CASSPPADSNHEQYF
.,TRBJ1-2,few,TRBV15,TGTGCCACCAGCAGAGATTTCACAGCCTACTATGGCTACACCTTC,CATSRDFTAYYGYTF
.,TRBJ2-3,few,TRBV18,TGTGCCAGCTCACCACCGACAAACGCGGTCACAGATACGCAGTATTTT,CASSPPTNAVTDTQYF
.,TRBJ2-3,many,TRBV29-1,TGCAGCGTTGAAGAAGAAGCTCGCGTGGGGACAGATACGCAGTATTTT,CSVEEEARVGTDTQYF
.,TRBJ2-2,few,TRBV9,TGTGCCAGCAGCGGCGCGAACACCGGGGAGCTGTTTTTT,CASSGANTGELFF
.,TRBJ2-3,many,TRBV25-1,TGTGCCAGCAGTGAATATGGTATTAGCACAGATACGCAGTATTTT,CASSEYGISTDTQYF